This T cell receptor beta chain comes out of a study of T cells after yellow fever vaccination. The overall study: Preparation used SMART-Seq v4 Ultra Low Input for the low-cell-number fractions. The study, taken as a whole, reports: Abundant clonotypes from the bulk population could have been carried over as contaminants into FACS-sorted repertoires. Clones that expanded after primary vaccination mostly reappeared after the booster (less than 98% CD4, 88% CD8).

Germline V gives CDR1 SGHVS, CDR2 FNYEAQ. This CDR3 has 13 residues. Trimming pared 2 bases from V and 7 bases from J, leaving 9 bases between. This clonotype was recorded a few times. Antigen unknown. A process of 5'RACE template switching, which added a universal primer site and UMIs, was used to make TCR cDNA. TCRdb reanalysed the 5' RACE reads using MiXCR and keeps one entry per CDR3 protein. The sample includes a few hundred thousand distinct CDR3 sequences, almost 4% seen only once; the top ten take 24%. The source of this sequence is a man aged 18 to 35 who received the YFV17D yellow fever vaccine. This chain uses TRBV7-6 with TRBJ1-3; no firm D call. This sample comprised PBMCs, obtained 5 days after the yellow fever booster vaccination. CDR3 sequence (DNA): TGTGCCAGCAGCTTATTTTCCCGGAACACCATATATTTT. This sequence encodes CASSLFSRNTIYF.